This entry describes one T cell receptor (beta chain). This CDR3 has 18 residues. Germline-derived CDR1 and CDR2 are MGHRA and YSYEKL. The junction had 14 bases not matched to a gene; V was cut back by 2 bases and J by 5 bases. The naive CD8 subset, CD45RO-negative cells positively selected for CCR7, excluded terminally differentiated effector memory CD45RA+ cells. The source of the sample is a study of shared clonotypes between healthy human individuals. Clones were sequenced by immunoSEQ multiplex PCR, and TCRdb holds only the in-frame ones, with some missing. In the table there are hundreds of thousands of clones, under 95% of which are singletons.

This clonotype was sampled from a man younger than 40 in good health. V and J are TRBV4-1 and TRBJ2-7, with 11 bases identical to TRBD2. The specimen sequenced was naive CD8+ T cells sorted from blood. Written as DNA, the CDR3 is TGCGCCAGCAGCCAATCCCGGACTCTAGCGGGAGGTACCCACGAGCAGTACTTC. Protein: CASSQSRTLAGGTHEQYF.